This T cell receptor (beta chain) was observed in a study of cytomegalovirus exposure and HLA in healthy donors. Study at large: A subsequent analysis reported that the 100 to 150 validation repertoires were produced on the same platform that had also been used for the approximately 710 first-cohort repertoires.

Produced via immunoSEQ multiplex PCR; TCRdb's table is partial and in-frame only. The data contain about 120,000 clones, about 85% of them singletons. Germline V gives CDR1 MGHDK, CDR2 SYGVNS. The CDR3 contains 14 residues. V was cut by 4 bases and J by 6 bases, with 15 bases left in between. Material for sequencing was PBMCs. The rearrangement uses TRBV25-1 and TRBJ1-2; TRBD1 might be the D (6 bases). The source is a woman aged 30 to 39 in good health and CMV-seronegative. The CDR3 region is CASSATGRRDGYTF. The CDR3 nucleotides are TGTGCCAGCAGTGCAACAGGGCGTCGCGATGGCTACACCTTC.